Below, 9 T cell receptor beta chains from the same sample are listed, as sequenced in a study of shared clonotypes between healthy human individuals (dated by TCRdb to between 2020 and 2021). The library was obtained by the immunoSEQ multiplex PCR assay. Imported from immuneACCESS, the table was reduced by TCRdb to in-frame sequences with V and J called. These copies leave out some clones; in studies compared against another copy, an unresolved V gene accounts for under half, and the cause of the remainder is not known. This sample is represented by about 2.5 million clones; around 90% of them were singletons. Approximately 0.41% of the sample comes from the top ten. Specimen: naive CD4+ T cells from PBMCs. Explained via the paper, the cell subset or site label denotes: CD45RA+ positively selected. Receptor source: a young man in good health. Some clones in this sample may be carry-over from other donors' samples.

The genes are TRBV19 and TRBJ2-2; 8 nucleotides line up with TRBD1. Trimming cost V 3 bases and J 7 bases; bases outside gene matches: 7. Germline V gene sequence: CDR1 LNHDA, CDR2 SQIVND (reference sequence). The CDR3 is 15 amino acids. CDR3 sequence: CASSMNRGINGELFF. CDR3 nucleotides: TGTGCCAGTAGTATGAACAGGGGGATTAACGGGGAGCTGTTTTTT.

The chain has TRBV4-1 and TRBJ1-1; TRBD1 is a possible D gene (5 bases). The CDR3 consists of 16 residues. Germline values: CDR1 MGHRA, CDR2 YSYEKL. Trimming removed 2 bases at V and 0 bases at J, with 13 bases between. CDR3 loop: CASSQPLGAMNTEAFF. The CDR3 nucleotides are TGCGCCAGCAGCCAACCTCTTGGGGCGATGAACACTGAAGCTTTCTTT.

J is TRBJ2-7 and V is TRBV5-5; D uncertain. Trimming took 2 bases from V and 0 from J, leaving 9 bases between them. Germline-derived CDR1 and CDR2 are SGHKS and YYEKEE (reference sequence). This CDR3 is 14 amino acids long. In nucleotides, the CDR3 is TGTGCCAGCAGCTTCGGATTTTCCTCCTACGAGCAGTACTTC. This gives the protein CASSFGFSSYEQYF.

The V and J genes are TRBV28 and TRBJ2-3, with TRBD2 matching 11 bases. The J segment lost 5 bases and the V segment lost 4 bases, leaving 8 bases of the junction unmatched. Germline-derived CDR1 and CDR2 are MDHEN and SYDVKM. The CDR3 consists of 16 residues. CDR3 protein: CASSSGSGRALDTQYF. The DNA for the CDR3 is TGTGCCAGCAGTTCGGGTAGCGGGAGGGCCTTAGATACGCAGTATTTT.

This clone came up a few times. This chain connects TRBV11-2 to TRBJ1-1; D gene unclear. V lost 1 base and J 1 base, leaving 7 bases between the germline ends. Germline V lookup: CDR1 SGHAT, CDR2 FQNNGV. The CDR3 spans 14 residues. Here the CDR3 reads CASSLAPGNTEAFF. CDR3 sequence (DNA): TGTGCCAGCAGCTTAGCGCCAGGGAACACTGAAGCTTTCTTT.

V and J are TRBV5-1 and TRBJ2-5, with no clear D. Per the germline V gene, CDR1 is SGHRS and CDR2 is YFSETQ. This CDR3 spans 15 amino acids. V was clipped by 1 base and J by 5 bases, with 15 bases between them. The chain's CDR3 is CASSLPRSTHETQYF. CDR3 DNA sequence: TGCGCCAGCAGCTTGCCCCGCTCAACTCATGAGACCCAGTACTTC. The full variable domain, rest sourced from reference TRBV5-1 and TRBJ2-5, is KAGVTQTPRYLIKTRGQQVTLSCSPISGHRSVSWYQQTPGQGLQFLFEYFSETQRNKGNFPGRFSGRQFSNSRSEMNVSTLELGDSALYLCASSLPRSTHETQYFGPGTRLLVL.

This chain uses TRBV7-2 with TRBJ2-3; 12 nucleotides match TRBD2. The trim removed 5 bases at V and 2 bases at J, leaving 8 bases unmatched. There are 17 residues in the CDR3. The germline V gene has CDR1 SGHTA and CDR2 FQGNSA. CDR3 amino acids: CASSASGRAYTTDTQYF. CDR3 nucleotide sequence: TGTGCCAGCAGCGCTAGCGGGAGGGCCTATACCACAGATACGCAGTATTTT.

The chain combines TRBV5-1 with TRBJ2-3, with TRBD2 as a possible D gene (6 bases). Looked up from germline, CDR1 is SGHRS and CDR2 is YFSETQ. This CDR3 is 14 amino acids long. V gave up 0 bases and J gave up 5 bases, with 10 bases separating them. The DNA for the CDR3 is TGCGCCAGCAGCTTGGGTGGGGAGGTAGATACGCAGTATTTT. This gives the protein CASSLGGEVDTQYF.

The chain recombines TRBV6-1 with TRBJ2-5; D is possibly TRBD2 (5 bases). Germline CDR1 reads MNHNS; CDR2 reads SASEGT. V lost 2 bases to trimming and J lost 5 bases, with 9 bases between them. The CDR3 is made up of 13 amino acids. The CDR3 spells CASSELPGETQYF. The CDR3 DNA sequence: TGTGCCAGCAGTGAACTTCCGGGGGAGACCCAGTACTTC.